This T cell receptor (beta chain) was sequenced for a study of OX40 agonist ivuxolimab in advanced cancers. Whole-study results and caveats: Clonal expansion was seen in CD4+ and CD8+ blood T cells by week 6 at 0.1 to 3.0 mg/kg. Among the lowest peripheral clonal expansion occurred in 0.1-3.0 mg/kg partial responders. Determination of antigen specificity was not performed for the expanded peripheral T cells.

Points on this clone: The antigen remains unidentified.

Method: immunoSEQ multiplex PCR; TCRdb's copy keeps in-frame clones and lacks some. This table holds around 77,000 clones, roughly 80% found once. The source material was CD4+ or CD8+ T cells sorted from blood, sampled in a trial of the OX40 agonist ivuxolimab. This TCR came from an adult with an advanced solid tumor such as melanoma, head and neck, liver or kidney cancer.

The CDR3 sequence: CASSSRPTDNQPQHF. CDR3 bases: TGTGCCAGCAGTTCCCGGCCGACGGACAATCAGCCCCAGCATTTT. The chain employs TRBV5-8 and TRBJ1-5; no reliable D call. Germline assignment: CDR1 SGHTS and CDR2 YDEGEE. Trimming removed 5 bases from V and 3 bases from J, with 15 bases in between. This CDR3 region has 15 residues.